This T cell receptor beta chain was retrieved from a study of molecular identifiers for immune sequencing clone quantification. TCRdb analysed the PCR reads with MiXCR anew, one entry per CDR3 protein. This table holds 600,000 to 650,000 distinct CDR3 sequences, nearly 20% found once. The length of the CDR3 is 15 residues. Per germline, CDR1 SEHNR and CDR2 FQNEAQ (reference sequence). V trimming: 5 bases; J trimming: 4 bases; junction bases outside the gene matches: 6. This receptor was obtained from a human donor in good health. Some libraries in this study had Jurkat cell RNA spiked in. Sample: naive CD8+ T cells from blood, with Jurkat cell RNA spiked in. Subset defined: FACS-sorted CD8+CD4-CCR7+CD45RA+ naive T cells. The V gene is TRBV7-9, the J gene TRBJ2-1; 9 nucleotides align to TRBD2. DNA for the CDR3: TGTGCCAGCAGCCCCGTGCTAGCGGGGTACAATGAGCAGTTCTTC. Residues: CASSPVLAGYNEQFF.